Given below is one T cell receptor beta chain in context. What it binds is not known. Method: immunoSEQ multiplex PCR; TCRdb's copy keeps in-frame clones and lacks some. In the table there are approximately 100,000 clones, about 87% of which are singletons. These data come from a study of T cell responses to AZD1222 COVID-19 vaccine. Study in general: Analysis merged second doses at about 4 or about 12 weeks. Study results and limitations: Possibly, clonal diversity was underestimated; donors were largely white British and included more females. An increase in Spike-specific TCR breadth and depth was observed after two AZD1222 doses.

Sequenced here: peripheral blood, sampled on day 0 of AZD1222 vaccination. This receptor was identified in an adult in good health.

CDR3 amino acids: CASSPKGRYYGYTF. CDR3 DNA sequence: TGTGCCAGCTCACCAAAGGGTCGGTACTATGGCTACACCTTC. This chain links TRBV18 with TRBJ1-2; D gene uncertain. V dropped 2 bases and J dropped 3 bases, with 10 bases sitting between them. The CDR3 sequence is 14 residues long. Germline V gives CDR1 KGHSH, CDR2 LQKENI.